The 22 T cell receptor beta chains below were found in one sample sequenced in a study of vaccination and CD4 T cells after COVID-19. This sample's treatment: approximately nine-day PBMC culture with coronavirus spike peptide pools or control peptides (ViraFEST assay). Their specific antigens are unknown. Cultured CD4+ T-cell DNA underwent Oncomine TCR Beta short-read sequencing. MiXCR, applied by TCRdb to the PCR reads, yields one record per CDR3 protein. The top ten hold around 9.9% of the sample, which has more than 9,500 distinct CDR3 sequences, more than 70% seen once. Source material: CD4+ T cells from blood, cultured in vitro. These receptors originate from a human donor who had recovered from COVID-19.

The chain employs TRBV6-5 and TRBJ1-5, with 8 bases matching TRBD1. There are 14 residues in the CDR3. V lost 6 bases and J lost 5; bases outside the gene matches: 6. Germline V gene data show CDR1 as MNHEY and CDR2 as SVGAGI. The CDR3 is CASRYGTGDQPQHF. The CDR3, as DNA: TGTGCCAGCAGATACGGGACAGGAGATCAGCCCCAGCATTTT.

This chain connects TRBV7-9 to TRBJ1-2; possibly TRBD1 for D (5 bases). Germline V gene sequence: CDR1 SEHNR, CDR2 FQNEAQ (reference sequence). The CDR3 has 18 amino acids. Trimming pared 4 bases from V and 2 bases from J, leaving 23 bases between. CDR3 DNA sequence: TGTGCCAGCAGCTCTGGGTGGGGCAGGCCGAACAAAAACTATGGCTACACCTTC. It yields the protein CASSSGWGRPNKNYGYTF.

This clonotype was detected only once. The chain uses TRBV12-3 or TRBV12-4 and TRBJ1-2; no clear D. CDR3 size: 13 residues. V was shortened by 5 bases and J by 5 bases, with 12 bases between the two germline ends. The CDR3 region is CASSGIHSYGYTF. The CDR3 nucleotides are TGTGCCAGCAGTGGCATACACTCTTATGGCTACACCTTC.

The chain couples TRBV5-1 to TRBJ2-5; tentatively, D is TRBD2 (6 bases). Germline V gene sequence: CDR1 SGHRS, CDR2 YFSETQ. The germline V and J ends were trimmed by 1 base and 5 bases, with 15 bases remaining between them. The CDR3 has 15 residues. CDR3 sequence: CASSLSSGAGETQYF. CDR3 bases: TGCGCCAGCAGCTTGAGTTCCGGGGCGGGGGAGACCCAGTACTTC.

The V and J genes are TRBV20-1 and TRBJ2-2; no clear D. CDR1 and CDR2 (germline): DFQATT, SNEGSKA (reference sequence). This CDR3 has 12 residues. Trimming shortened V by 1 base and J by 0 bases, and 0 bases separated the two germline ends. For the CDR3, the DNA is TGCAGTGCTAGAGCGAACACCGGGGAGCTGTTTTTT. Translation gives CSARANTGELFF.

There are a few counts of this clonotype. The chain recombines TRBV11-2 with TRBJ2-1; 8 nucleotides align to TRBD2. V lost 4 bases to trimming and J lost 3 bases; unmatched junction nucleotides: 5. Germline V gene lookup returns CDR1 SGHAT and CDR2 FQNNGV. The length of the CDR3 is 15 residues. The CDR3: CASSSRGGVYNEQFF. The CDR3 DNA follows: TGTGCCAGCAGCTCCCGGGGGGGTGTCTACAATGAGCAGTTCTTC.

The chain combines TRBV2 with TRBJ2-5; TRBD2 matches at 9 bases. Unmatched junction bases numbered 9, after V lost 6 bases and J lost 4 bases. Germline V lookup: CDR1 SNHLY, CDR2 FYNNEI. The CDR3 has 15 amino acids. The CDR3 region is CASRAGGPLLETQYF. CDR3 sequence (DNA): TGTGCCAGCAGAGCGGGGGGCCCACTTCTAGAGACCCAGTACTTC.

The CDR3, as DNA: TGTGCCAGCAGTGACAGCCGGGACAGGTCCTTTATTCGTAATTCACCCCTCCACTTT. Amino acid sequence: CASSDSRDRSFIRNSPLHF. V usage is TRBV6-1 and J usage is TRBJ1-6; 8 nucleotides line up with TRBD1. Per germline, CDR1 MNHNS and CDR2 SASEGT. The CDR3 extends over 19 amino acids. V gave up 3 bases and J gave up 6 bases; unmatched junction bases: 16.

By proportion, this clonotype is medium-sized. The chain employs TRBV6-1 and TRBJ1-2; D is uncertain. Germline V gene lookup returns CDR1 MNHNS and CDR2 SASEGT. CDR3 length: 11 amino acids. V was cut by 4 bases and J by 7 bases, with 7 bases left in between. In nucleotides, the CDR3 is TGTGCCAGCAGTGGAAACATTGGCTACACCTTC. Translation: CASSGNIGYTF.

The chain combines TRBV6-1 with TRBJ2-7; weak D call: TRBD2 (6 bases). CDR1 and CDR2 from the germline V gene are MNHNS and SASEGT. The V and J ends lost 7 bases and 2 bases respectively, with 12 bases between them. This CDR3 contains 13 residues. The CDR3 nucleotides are TGTGCCAGCACCTTCGGGAGTACCTACGAGCAGTACTTC. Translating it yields CASTFGSTYEQYF.

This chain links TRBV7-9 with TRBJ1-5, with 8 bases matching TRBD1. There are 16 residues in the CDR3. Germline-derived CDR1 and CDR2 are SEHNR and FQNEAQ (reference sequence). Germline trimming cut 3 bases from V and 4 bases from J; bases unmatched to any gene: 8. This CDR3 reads CASSLDGQGGNQPQHF. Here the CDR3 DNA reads TGTGCCAGCAGCTTGGACGGACAGGGCGGGAATCAGCCCCAGCATTTT.

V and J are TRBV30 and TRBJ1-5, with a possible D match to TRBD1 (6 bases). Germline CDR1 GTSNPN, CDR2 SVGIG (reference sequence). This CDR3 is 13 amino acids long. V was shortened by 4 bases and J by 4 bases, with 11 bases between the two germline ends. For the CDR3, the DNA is TGTGCCTGGAACTACAGGGCTAATCAGCCCCAGCATTTT. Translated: CAWNYRANQPQHF. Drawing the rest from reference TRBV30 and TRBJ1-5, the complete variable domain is SQTIHQWPATLVQPVGSPLSLECTVEGTSNPNLYWYRQAAGRGLQLLFYSVGIGQISSEVPQNLSASRPQDRQFILSSKKLLLSDSGFYLCAWNYRANQPQHFGDGTRLSIL.

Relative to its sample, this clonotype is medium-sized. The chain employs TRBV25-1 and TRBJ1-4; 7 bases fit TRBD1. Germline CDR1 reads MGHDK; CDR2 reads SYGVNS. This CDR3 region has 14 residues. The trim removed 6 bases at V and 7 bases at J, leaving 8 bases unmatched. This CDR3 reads CASSAGGLTEKLFF. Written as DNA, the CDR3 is TGTGCCAGCAGCGCAGGGGGACTAACTGAAAAACTGTTTTTT.

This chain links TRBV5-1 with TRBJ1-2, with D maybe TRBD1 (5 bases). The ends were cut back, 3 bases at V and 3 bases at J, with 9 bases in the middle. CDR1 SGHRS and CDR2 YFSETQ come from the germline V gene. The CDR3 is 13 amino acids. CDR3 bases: TGCGCCAGCAGCTGGGACGGCCACTATGGCTACACCTTC. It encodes CASSWDGHYGYTF.

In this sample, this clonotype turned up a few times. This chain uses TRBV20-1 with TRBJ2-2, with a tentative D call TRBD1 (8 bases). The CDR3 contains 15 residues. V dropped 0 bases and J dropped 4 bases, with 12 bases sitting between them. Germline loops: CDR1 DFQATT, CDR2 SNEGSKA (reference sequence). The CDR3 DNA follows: TGCAGTGCTAGAGATCACAGGGGGGGCACCGGGGAGCTGTTTTTT. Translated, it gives CSARDHRGGTGELFF.

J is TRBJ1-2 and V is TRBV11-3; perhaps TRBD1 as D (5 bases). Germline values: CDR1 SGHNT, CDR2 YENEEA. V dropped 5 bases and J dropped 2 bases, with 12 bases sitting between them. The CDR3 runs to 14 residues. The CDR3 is CASSRGTVNYGYTF. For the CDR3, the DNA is TGTGCCAGCAGCCGCGGGACGGTCAACTATGGCTACACCTTC.

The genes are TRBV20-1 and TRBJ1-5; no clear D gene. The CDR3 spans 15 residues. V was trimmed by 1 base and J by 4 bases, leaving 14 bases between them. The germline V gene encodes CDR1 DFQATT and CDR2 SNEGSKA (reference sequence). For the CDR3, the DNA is TGCAGTGCTAGAGCCTCACCGGGAGCAAATCAGCCCCAGCATTTT. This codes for CSARASPGANQPQHF.

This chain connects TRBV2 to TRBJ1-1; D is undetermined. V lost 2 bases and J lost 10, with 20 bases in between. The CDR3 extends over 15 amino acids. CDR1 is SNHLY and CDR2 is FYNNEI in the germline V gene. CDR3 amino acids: CASSERVIGEAGAFF. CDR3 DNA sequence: TGTGCCAGCAGTGAACGGGTCATCGGCGAAGCGGGAGCTTTCTTT.

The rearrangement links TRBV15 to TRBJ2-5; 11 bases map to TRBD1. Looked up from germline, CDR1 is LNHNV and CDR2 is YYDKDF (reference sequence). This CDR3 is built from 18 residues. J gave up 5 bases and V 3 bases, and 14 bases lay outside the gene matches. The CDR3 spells CATSSGGLGTGGRETQYF. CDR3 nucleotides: TGTGCCACCAGCAGCGGGGGATTAGGGACAGGGGGAAGGGAGACCCAGTACTTC.

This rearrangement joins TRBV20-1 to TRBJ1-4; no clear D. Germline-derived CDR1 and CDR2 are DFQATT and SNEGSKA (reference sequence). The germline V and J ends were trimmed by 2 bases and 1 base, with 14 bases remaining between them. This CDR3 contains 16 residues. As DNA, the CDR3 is TGCAGTGCTAGATCGGTATTGGGCAGAACTAATGAAAAACTGTTTTTT. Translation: CSARSVLGRTNEKLFF.

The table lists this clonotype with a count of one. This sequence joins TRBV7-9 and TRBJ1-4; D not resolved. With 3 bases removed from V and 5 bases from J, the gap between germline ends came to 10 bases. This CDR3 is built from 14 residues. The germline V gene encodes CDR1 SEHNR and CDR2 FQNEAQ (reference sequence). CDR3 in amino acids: CASSFYLENEKLFF. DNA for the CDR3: TGTGCCAGCAGCTTCTACTTAGAGAATGAAAAACTGTTTTTT.

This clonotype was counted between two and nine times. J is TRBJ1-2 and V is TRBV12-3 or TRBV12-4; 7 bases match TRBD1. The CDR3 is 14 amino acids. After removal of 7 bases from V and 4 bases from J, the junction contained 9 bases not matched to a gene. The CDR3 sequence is CASKLRQGTYGYTF. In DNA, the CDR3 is TGTGCCAGCAAGCTGAGACAGGGAACCTATGGCTACACCTTC.